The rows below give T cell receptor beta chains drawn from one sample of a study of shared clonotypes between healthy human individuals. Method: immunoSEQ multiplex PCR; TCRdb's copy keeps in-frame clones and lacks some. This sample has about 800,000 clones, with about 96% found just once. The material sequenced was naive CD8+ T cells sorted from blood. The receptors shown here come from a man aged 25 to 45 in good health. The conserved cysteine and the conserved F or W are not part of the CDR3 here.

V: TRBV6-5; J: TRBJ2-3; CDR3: ASSYSRLAGPKY
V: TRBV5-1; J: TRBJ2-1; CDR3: ASTPATSGTDEQF
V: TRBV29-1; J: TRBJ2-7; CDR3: SVEGLAGGPREQY
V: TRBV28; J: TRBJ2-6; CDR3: ASSLLNMTGGSGANVLT
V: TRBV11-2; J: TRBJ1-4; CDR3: ASSAPGTVTRHEKLF
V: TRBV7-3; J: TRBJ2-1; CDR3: ASSSLLGDEQF
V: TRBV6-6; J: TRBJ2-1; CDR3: ASSFGHNEQF
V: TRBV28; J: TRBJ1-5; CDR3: ASSGQGLNQPQH
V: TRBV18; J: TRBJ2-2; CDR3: ASSGLVGELF
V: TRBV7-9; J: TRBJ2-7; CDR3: ASSLTGNTYEQY
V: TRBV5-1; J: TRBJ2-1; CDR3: ASSLWDPNNEQF
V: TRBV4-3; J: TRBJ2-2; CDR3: ASSQDPGELF
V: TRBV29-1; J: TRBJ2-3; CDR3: RIQLRDTQY
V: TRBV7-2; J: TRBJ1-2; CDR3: ASSLTLTGTFYGYT
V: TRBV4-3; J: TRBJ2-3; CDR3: ASSQELGSSTDTQY
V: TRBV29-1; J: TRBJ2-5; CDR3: SAIRTSALQETQY
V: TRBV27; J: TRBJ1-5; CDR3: ASSLIGGNQPQH
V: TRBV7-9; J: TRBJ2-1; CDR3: ASSPLSSYNEQF
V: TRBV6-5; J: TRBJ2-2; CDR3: ASSFNTGELF
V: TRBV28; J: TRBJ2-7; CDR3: ASSSLVFSYEQY
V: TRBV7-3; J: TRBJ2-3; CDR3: ASSALAGGIDTQY
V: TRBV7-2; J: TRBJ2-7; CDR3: ASSPSLSSGRETYEQY
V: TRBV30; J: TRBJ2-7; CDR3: AQGEDEQY
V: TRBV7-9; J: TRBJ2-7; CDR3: ASSPGTRYEQY
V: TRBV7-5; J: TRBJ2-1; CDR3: ARSPPSGRKEHEQF
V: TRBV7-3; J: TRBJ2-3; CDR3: ASSPRLAGESTDTQY
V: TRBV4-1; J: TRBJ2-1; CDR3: ASSQEGPDEQF
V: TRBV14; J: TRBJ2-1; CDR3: ASSQGQGAFNEQF
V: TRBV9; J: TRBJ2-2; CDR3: ASSPFRGLNTGELF
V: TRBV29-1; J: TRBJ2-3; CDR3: SVDGPDTQY
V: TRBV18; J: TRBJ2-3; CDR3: ASSPQGGTDTQY
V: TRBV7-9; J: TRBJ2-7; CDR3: ASSLGDGEQY
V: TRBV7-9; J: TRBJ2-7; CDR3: ASSSTRSGYEQY
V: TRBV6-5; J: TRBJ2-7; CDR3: ASSLAGDAYEQY
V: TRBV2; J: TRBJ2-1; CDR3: ASLAPTSRRDEQF
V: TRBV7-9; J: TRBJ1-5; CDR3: ASSLFDSNQPQH
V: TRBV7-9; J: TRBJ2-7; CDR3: ASSSGQGNSYEQY
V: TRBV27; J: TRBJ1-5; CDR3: ASSLRQGHNQPQH
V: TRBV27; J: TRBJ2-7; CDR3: ASSLYVPSGFYEQY
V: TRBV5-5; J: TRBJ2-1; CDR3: ASSRNAGEQF
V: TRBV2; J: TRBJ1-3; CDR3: ASGDSLIGNTIY
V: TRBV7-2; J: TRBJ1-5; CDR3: ASSLLRDRGDQPQH
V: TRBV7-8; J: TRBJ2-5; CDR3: ASSLGAGEETQY
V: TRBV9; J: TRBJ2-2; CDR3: ASSAGLYSTGELF
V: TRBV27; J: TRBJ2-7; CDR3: ASSPSKTGGVYEQY
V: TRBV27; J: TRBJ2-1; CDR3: ASSNRASYNEQF
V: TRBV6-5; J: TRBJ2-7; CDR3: ASSPLRWREQY
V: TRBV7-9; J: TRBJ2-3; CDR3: ASSLRPDGLFVGTDTQY
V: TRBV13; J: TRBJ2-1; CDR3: ASSSTGAYNEQF
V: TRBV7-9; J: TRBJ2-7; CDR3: ASSPVPYEQY
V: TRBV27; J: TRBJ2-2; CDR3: ASSLFSAGAELF
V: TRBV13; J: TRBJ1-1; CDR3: ASSLVGQGGSEAF
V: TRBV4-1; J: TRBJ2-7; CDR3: ASSPRLAGMGEQY
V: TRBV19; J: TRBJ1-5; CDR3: ASSIRWDRAINQPQH
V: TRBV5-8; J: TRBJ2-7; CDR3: ASSGGQALRLEQY
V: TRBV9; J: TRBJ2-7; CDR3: ASSVLWDSYEQY